The 11 T cell receptor beta chains reported below all come from one sample, sequenced in a study of response to subunit inactivated influenza vaccine. TCRdb analysed the RT-PCR reads with MiXCR anew, one entry per CDR3 protein. The sample comprises over 150,000 distinct CDR3 sequences, roughly 14% of which are singletons, and 26% rests with the top ten. Sequences were derived from CD8+ T cells sorted from PBMCs, sampled around 5 days after vaccination. These receptors all stem from a man aged 50 to 60 who received an inactivated influenza vaccine.

This clonotype occurred many times. V usage is TRBV29-1 and J usage is TRBJ2-7, with D unresolved. Looked up from germline, CDR1 is SQVTM and CDR2 is ANQGSEA. The ends were cut back, 0 bases at V and 3 bases at J, with 12 bases in the middle. The CDR3 has 14 amino acids. The CDR3 region is CSVEDRNSDYEQYF. DNA for the CDR3: TGCAGCGTTGAAGATCGTAACAGTGACTACGAGCAGTACTTC.

This clonotype has a handful of counts. This chain connects TRBV24-1 to TRBJ2-7; TRBD1 aligns across 9 bases. CDR1 and CDR2 (germline): KGHDR, SFDVKD. CDR3 length: 14 residues. The V and J ends lost 5 bases and 5 bases, in that order; junction bases with no gene match: 6. CDR3 DNA sequence: TGTGCCACCAGTGCAGGAGACAGGGGGAACGAGCAGTACTTC. It is translated as CATSAGDRGNEQYF.

The chain recombines TRBV12-3 or TRBV12-4 with TRBJ2-7; tentative D call: TRBD1 (7 bases). V was pared by 8 bases and J by 1 base, with 12 bases between. The CDR3 length is 13 residues. The CDR3 region is CASGQGGSYEQYF. In DNA form, the CDR3 reads TGTGCCAGCGGGCAGGGGGGATCCTACGAGCAGTACTTC.

This clonotype was counted a few times. CDR3 protein: CASSLLGDSYEQYF. The CDR3 DNA follows: TGTGCCAGCAGTTTATTGGGGGACTCCTACGAGCAGTACTTC. This chain connects TRBV28 to TRBJ2-7; D possibly uses TRBD1 or TRBD2 (5 bases each). The CDR3 extends over 14 amino acids. The ends were cut back, 1 base at V and 0 bases at J, with 7 bases in the middle. Germline V lookup: CDR1 MDHEN, CDR2 SYDVKM.

This clonotype occurred a few times. The V gene is TRBV6-5, the J gene TRBJ2-3, with 10 nucleotides matching TRBD2. This CDR3 has 19 amino acids. Germline V gives CDR1 MNHEY, CDR2 SVGAGI. J lost 2 bases, V lost 0 bases, and 11 bases had no gene match. As DNA, the CDR3 is TGTGCCAGCAGTTACTCCGGACTAGCGGAAGGGGATAACACAGATACGCAGTATTTT. It is translated as CASSYSGLAEGDNTDTQYF.

This clonotype was seen more than once but under ten times. The chain uses TRBV10-2 and TRBJ1-5; possibly TRBD1 for D (5 bases). Trimming cost V 7 bases and J 0 bases, with 13 bases left between them. The CDR3 runs 15 residues. Germline lookup yields CDR1 WSHSY and CDR2 SAAADI. CDR3 loop: CASTSTEYSNQPQHF. The CDR3, as DNA: TGCGCCAGCACCTCGACAGAGTATAGCAATCAGCCCCAGCATTTT.

The chain links TRBV24-1 to TRBJ2-3; 10 nucleotides align to TRBD2. From germline, CDR1 is KGHDR and CDR2 SFDVKD. The CDR3 spans 13 residues. The V gene end was trimmed by 9 bases and the J gene end by 4 bases; junction bases not matched to a gene: 3. CDR3 residues: CATSSGSPDTQYF. CDR3 coding DNA: TGTGCCACCTCTAGCGGGAGTCCAGATACGCAGTATTTT.

This clonotype was found a few times. The V and J genes are TRBV28 and TRBJ2-2; no definite D call. The CDR3 extends over 15 amino acids. Between the trimmed V and J ends, which lost 2 bases and 1 base, there was a span of 8 bases. The V gene's germline CDR1 is MDHEN and CDR2 SYDVKM. The CDR3 bases are TGTGCCAGCAGTTTACCTCAGGAGAACACCGGGGAGCTGTTTTTT. Translated: CASSLPQENTGELFF.

A few counts support this clonotype. V usage is TRBV11-2 and J usage is TRBJ2-1; D unclear. V was cut by 10 bases and J by 4 bases, with 14 bases left in between. The CDR3 is made up of 13 amino acids. Germline V gives CDR1 SGHAT, CDR2 FQNNGV. The CDR3 region has the DNA TGTGCCACCCCGGGCAGAGCTTACAATGAGCAGTTCTTC. It encodes CATPGRAYNEQFF.

The chain couples TRBV15 to TRBJ2-2; 11 positions match TRBD1. The J segment lost 3 bases and the V segment lost 2 bases, leaving 5 bases of the junction unmatched. The CDR3 extends over 17 amino acids. Germline V gene sequence: CDR1 LNHNV, CDR2 YYDKDF (reference sequence). The CDR3 is CATSRSPGQGDTGELFF. CDR3 bases: TGTGCCACCAGCAGATCACCGGGACAGGGGGACACCGGGGAGCTGTTTTTT.

This clonotype was seen more than once but under ten times. V is TRBV12-3 or TRBV12-4 and J is TRBJ2-7; no clear D. Trimming pared 3 bases from V and 6 bases from J, leaving 15 bases between. The length of the CDR3 is 14 residues. The CDR3 nucleotides read TGTGCCAGCAGTTTTGTCCACAACTTGGGCGAGCAGTACTTC. It encodes CASSFVHNLGEQYF.